Below, 17 T cell receptor beta chains from the same sample are listed, as sequenced in a study of long-term antiretroviral therapy in people with HIV. They ran version v3.0 of the immunoSEQ assay at survey level. Generated by immunoSEQ multiplex PCR, the TCRdb table keeps only in-frame clones and is missing some. Of tens of thousands of clones in the sample, 82% were seen once. Material: unsorted PBMCs, obtained 0.8 years before starting antiretroviral therapy. The receptors come from a man aged 18 to 30 with HIV.

This clone was detected a few times. This chain connects TRBV12-5 to TRBJ1-1; 8 nucleotides agree with TRBD1. After removal of 5 bases from V and 5 bases from J, the junction contained 4 bases not matched to a gene. CDR1 LGHNT and CDR2 FRNRAP come from the germline V gene. This CDR3 has 13 amino acids. CDR3 sequence: CASGKYRGTEAFF. CDR3 sequence (DNA): TGTGCTAGTGGTAAATACAGGGGGACTGAAGCTTTCTTT.

V usage is TRBV9 and J usage is TRBJ2-7; no reliable D call. Looked up from germline, CDR1 is SGDLS and CDR2 is YYNGEE. This CDR3 spans 13 amino acids. With 0 bases removed from V and 0 bases from J, the gap between germline ends came to 4 bases. CDR3 sequence: CASSVDGSYEQYF. The CDR3 nucleotides read TGTGCCAGCAGCGTAGATGGCTCCTACGAGCAGTACTTC.

A single count supports this clone. The V gene is TRBV19, the J gene TRBJ1-1, with 7 bases that match TRBD1. The CDR3 spans 16 residues. The ends lost 6 bases at V and 0 bases at J; junction bases unmatched: 10. Germline values: CDR1 LNHDA, CDR2 SQIVND (reference sequence). The CDR3 loop reads CASRQFSGGMNTEAFF. As DNA, the CDR3 is TGTGCCAGTAGACAATTTTCAGGGGGGATGAACACTGAAGCTTTCTTT.

The chain combines TRBV5-4 with TRBJ1-2; no definite D call. The V end was cut by 2 bases, the J end by 2 bases, with 7 bases between. Germline CDR1 is SGHNT and CDR2 is YYREEE (reference sequence). CDR3 size: 13 residues. Here the CDR3 reads CASSFEGNYGYTF. The DNA of the CDR3 is TGTGCCAGCAGCTTTGAGGGAAACTATGGCTACACCTTC.

The rearrangement uses TRBV19 and TRBJ2-3, with TRBD1 identical over 8 bases. The CDR3 loop spans 15 amino acids. Germline assignment: CDR1 LNHDA and CDR2 SQIVND (reference sequence). J gave up 4 bases and V 5 bases, and 8 bases lay outside the gene matches. CDR3 nucleotide sequence: TGTGCCAGTAGTCTGTTGGCAGGGGGCCCAGATACGCAGTATTTT. Its translation is CASSLLAGGPDTQYF.

The rearrangement uses TRBV9 and TRBJ2-1, with D perhaps matching TRBD2 (5 bases). V was shortened by 0 bases and J by 7 bases, with 14 bases between the two germline ends. CDR1 and CDR2 from the germline V gene are SGDLS and YYNGEE. CDR3 size: 15 residues. In DNA form, the CDR3 reads TGTGCCAGCAGCGTAGCGTCGGCTAGCCCGAATGAGCAGTTCTTC. It codes for CASSVASASPNEQFF.

With regard to this clone: An end of the junction does not agree with germline; a read error may underlie this. This chain uses TRBV2 with TRBJ1-5, with D perhaps TRBD1 (5 bases). Germline values: CDR1 SNHLY, CDR2 FYNNEI. The CDR3 contains 15 residues. DNA for the CDR3: TGTGCCAGCAGTGAAGAGGCCGCAGGGAGTCAGGCCCAGCATTTT. This gives the protein CASSEEAAGSQAQHF.

The rearrangement uses TRBV11-2 and TRBJ1-5; D unresolved. The CDR3 is made up of 14 amino acids. V lost 3 bases and J 5 bases, leaving 11 bases between the germline ends. Germline CDR1 SGHAT, CDR2 FQNNGV. The CDR3 nucleotides are TGTGCCAGCAGCTTGCGTCAGAGAGATCAGCCCCAGCATTTT. It encodes CASSLRQRDQPQHF.

This sequence joins TRBV9 and TRBJ2-7; the D is unclear. The germline V gene has CDR1 SGDLS and CDR2 YYNGEE. CDR3 length: 13 residues. The V end lost 0 bases, the J end lost 4 bases, and 8 bases lay between the germline ends. CDR3 bases: TGTGCCAGCAGCGTAGAAGGTGATTACGAGCAGTACTTC. Translating it yields CASSVEGDYEQYF.

This clone occurred a few times. The genes are TRBV25-1 and TRBJ1-6, with 7 bases that match TRBD1. CDR3 length equals 15 residues. V lost 2 bases and J lost 7; bases outside the gene matches: 5. The V gene's germline CDR1 is MGHDK and CDR2 SYGVNS. CDR3 nucleotides: TGTGCCAGCAGTGAAGACAGGGAGGGGAATTCACCCCTCCACTTT. Protein sequence: CASSEDREGNSPLHF.

This chain connects TRBV2 to TRBJ1-2; D gene uncertain. The length of the CDR3 is 15 residues. V was clipped by 1 base and J by 1 base, with 10 bases between them. Germline V lookup: CDR1 SNHLY, CDR2 FYNNEI. CDR3 protein: CASSEGPLRNYGYTF. The CDR3 nucleotides are TGTGCCAGCAGTGAAGGCCCGCTCCGTAACTATGGCTACACCTTC.

This sequence joins TRBV19 and TRBJ1-5, with D maybe TRBD1 (6 bases). In germline, CDR1 is LNHDA, CDR2 SQIVND (reference sequence). Trimming took off 2 bases at V and 4 bases at J, with 21 bases between the two ends. The CDR3 runs 18 residues. The CDR3 sequence: CASSIPRGRGITNQPQHF. The CDR3 DNA sequence: TGTGCCAGTAGTATACCACGTGGCAGGGGTATTACGAATCAGCCCCAGCATTTT.

The chain links TRBV6-1 to TRBJ2-3; 8 nucleotides line up with TRBD1. The V gene's germline CDR1 is MNHNS and CDR2 SASEGT. The CDR3 is made up of 15 amino acids. J was trimmed by 5 bases and V by 2 bases; bases with no gene match: 6. The CDR3 region is CASSETGQGGDTQYF. Written as DNA, the CDR3 is TGTGCCAGCAGTGAAACCGGACAGGGAGGAGATACGCAGTATTTT.

V usage is TRBV28 and J usage is TRBJ1-2, with 7 bases lining up with TRBD1. The CDR3 totals 15 residues. The ends lost 5 bases at V and 6 bases at J; junction bases unmatched: 12. Germline loops: CDR1 MDHEN, CDR2 SYDVKM. The CDR3 here is CASSRTTTGNNGYTF. As DNA, the CDR3 is TGTGCCAGCAGTCGTACTACGACAGGGAATAATGGCTACACCTTC.

The chain couples TRBV6-5 to TRBJ2-3; D uncertain. Germline V CDR1 and CDR2: MNHEY, SVGAGI. The V gene lost 1 base and the J gene lost 5 bases, with 7 bases spanning the gap. The CDR3 sequence is 13 residues long. In nucleotides, the CDR3 is TGTGCCAGCAGTTACTTTGGGATAGATACGCAGTATTTT. It is translated as CASSYFGIDTQYF.

This chain joins TRBV9 and TRBJ1-1, with D uncertain. The germline CDR1 and CDR2 sequences are SGDLS and YYNGEE. V was cut by 0 bases and J by 6 bases, with 9 bases left in between. The CDR3 has 13 amino acids. CDR3 nucleotide sequence: TGTGCCAGCAGCGTAGACCTTCAGGCTGAAGCTTTCTTT. Its translation: CASSVDLQAEAFF.

V and J are TRBV27 and TRBJ1-5, with no clear D. The V gene lost 5 bases and the J gene lost 0 bases, with 8 bases spanning the gap. Germline V gene lookup returns CDR1 MNHEY and CDR2 SMNVEV (reference sequence). The CDR3 contains 14 residues. CDR3 sequence: CASSVNYSNQPQHF. CDR3 nucleotides: TGTGCCAGCAGTGTTAATTATAGCAATCAGCCCCAGCATTTT.